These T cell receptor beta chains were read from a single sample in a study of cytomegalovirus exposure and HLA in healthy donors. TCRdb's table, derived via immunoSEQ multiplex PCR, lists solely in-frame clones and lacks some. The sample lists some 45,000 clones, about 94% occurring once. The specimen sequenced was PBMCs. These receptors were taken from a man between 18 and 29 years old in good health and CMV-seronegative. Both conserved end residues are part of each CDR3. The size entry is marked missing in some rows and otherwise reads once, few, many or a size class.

CASRPTGGNQPQHF | once | TRBV6-5
CASSLVPRNEQFF | NA | TRBV11-3
CASSSQQGRDGYTF | NA | TRBV19
CASSQDGQGANVLTF | once | TRBV4-3
CASSLTLNTEAFF | NA | TRBV7-3
CASSYSEDVNTEAFF | NA | TRBV6-5
CASSLGQGALLEQYF | once | TRBV5-1
CASSPRGGSGEQYF | NA | TRBV2
CASTPGQGFRWAHNEQFF | NA | TRBV5-1
CASSRGQGTQETQYF | few | TRBV27
CASSGFDRGGHSPLHF | NA | TRBV25-1
CASQGGTGNTIYF | NA | TRBV6-1
CASSQEPGTGNYGYTF | NA | TRBV4-3
CASSLGGLVHEQFF | once | TRBV5-8
CASSLGDTGLEGYTF | few | TRBV5-1
CASSATGTLNTEAFF | NA | TRBV6-1
CASSQGGRGANVLTF | NA | TRBV5-6
CASSLTRTGELFF | NA | TRBV5-4
CASSPGGGYSTEAFF | NA | TRBV7-3
CASSLEGGAAAQPQHF | NA | TRBV7-2
CASSQDQGQGNYGYTF | NA | TRBV4-2
CASCHRGRNYGYTF | NA | TRBV21-1
CASSSIRGRGSYYEQYF | NA | TRBV7-9
CASSIDHRDTLAKNIQYF | NA | TRBV19
CASSVDLGGSLGGELFF | NA | TRBV9
CASSGTVPSYGYTF | NA | TRBV2
CASSQDRGTEAFF | NA | TRBV14
CASRHDGQGLRELFF | once | TRBV6-1
CASSSDRSSYEQYF | NA | TRBV6-5
CASSVGGGRNEQFF | NA | TRBV9
CASSKALDRDEQYF | NA | TRBV21-1
CASSLSPGQTMSTDTQYF | NA | TRBV7-6
CASSQDRGVVGYTF | NA | TRBV4-1
CASSQVRNSPLHF | NA | TRBV4-2
CASSVLNEQFF | once | TRBV2
CASSRGGGTDTQYF | NA | TRBV7-3